Below are 23 T cell receptor beta chains sequenced from a single sample in a study of post-analysis software for immune sequencing data. Broader study findings: The study found TRBV5-6, TRBV5-1 and TRBV20-1 among roughly 5 TRBV segments more frequent in patients than controls.

Their target antigens are unknown. Carried by the TCR beta cDNA libraries were unique molecular identifiers. TCRdb reprocessed the PCR reads with MiXCR, giving one entry per CDR3 protein. The sample has 450,000 to 650,000 distinct CDR3 sequences; 44% are singletons. The sequencing sample was made of blood. The receptors originated from a girl under 18 with multiple sclerosis.

The genes are TRBV20-1 and TRBJ1-1; 8 bases are shared with TRBD1. The V gene end was trimmed by 0 bases and the J gene end by 7 bases; junction bases not matched to a gene: 1. Germline V CDR1 and CDR2: DFQATT, SNEGSKA (reference sequence). The CDR3 length is 12 residues. CDR3 coding DNA: TGCAGTGCTAGAGATGGGACAGGTGAAGCTTTCTTT. Protein product: CSARDGTGEAFF.

The chain is built from TRBV12-3 or TRBV12-4 and TRBJ2-6, with TRBD1 matching 8 bases. V lost 8 bases and J lost 0; bases outside the gene matches: 6. The CDR3 is 16 residues long. The CDR3 DNA sequence: TGTGCCAGCTGGGGACAGGCGGCCTCTGGGGCCAACGTCCTGACTTTC. This gives the protein CASWGQAASGANVLTF.

This clonotype was seen a few times. The chain joins TRBV20-1 to TRBJ2-7; 8 nucleotides line up with TRBD1. J was trimmed by 2 bases and V by 6 bases; bases with no gene match: 6. The CDR3 contains 13 residues. Per germline, CDR1 DFQATT and CDR2 SNEGSKA (reference sequence). The CDR3 is CSATDREPYEQYF. CDR3 nucleotide sequence: TGCAGTGCCACGGACAGGGAACCCTACGAGCAGTACTTC.

The gene calls are TRBV20-1 and TRBJ2-1; the D gene is possibly TRBD1 (5 bases). The CDR3 is 13 residues long. CDR1 is DFQATT and CDR2 is SNEGSKA in the germline V gene (reference sequence). The germline V and J ends were trimmed by 3 bases and 7 bases, with 13 bases remaining between them. In nucleotides, the CDR3 is TGCAGTGCTAGCGGGCCCAGGGTAAATGAGCAGTTCTTC. Protein product: CSASGPRVNEQFF.

The rearrangement uses TRBV12-3 or TRBV12-4 and TRBJ2-2; 7 bases match TRBD1. The CDR3 has 13 amino acids. With 5 bases clipped from V and 6 bases from J, the junction kept 3 bases outside the gene matches. The chain's CDR3 is CASSQQGPGELFF. CDR3 bases: TGTGCCAGCAGTCAACAGGGGCCCGGGGAGCTGTTTTTT.

The genes are TRBV12-3 or TRBV12-4 and TRBJ2-7; D is uncertain. The CDR3 covers 11 residues. V lost 5 bases, J lost 2 bases, and 4 bases lay in between. This CDR3 reads CASSMAYEQYF. The CDR3 DNA is TGTGCCAGCAGTATGGCCTACGAGCAGTACTTC.

This chain joins TRBV5-1 and TRBJ2-3; D unclear. Germline V gene lookup returns CDR1 SGHRS and CDR2 YFSETQ. This CDR3 contains 14 residues. V gave up 0 bases and J gave up 6 bases, with 11 bases separating them. CDR3 sequence (DNA): TGCGCCAGCAGCTTGGTGGACCCCGGGGATACGCAGTATTTT. It translates to CASSLVDPGDTQYF.

The V call is TRBV28, the J call TRBJ2-4; 9 nucleotides agree with TRBD1. The J call is uncertain, as TRBJ2-7 better fits the DNA end. The CDR3 is 15 amino acids. CDR1 is MDHEN, CDR2 SYDVKM, per germline. CDR3 DNA sequence: TGTGCCAGCAGTTCCACAGGGGGCTGGGCCTACGAGCAGTACGTC. Its protein product is CASSSTGGWAYEQYV.

Notes on this clonotype: A single base separates this from a much larger clone, so it may be a read error. This chain joins TRBV12-3 or TRBV12-4 and TRBJ2-6; the D is unclear. Trimming pared 5 bases from V and 0 bases from J, leaving 5 bases between. CDR3 length equals 14 residues. The CDR3 is CASSPPSGANVLTF. In DNA form, the CDR3 reads TGTGCCAGCAGTCCCCCCTCTGGGGCCAACGTCCTGACTTTC.

This clonotype appeared a few times. The chain has TRBV24-1 and TRBJ2-1, with TRBD2 identical over 12 bases. CDR3 length equals 15 residues. From germline, CDR1 is KGHDR and CDR2 SFDVKD. J lost 4 bases, V lost 5 bases, and 2 bases had no gene match. The CDR3 region has the DNA TGTGCCACCAGTGGTGGACTAGCGGGATACAATGAGCAGTTCTTC. This encodes CATSGGLAGYNEQFF.

The chain joins TRBV6-5 to TRBJ2-4, with 8 bases matching TRBD1. The tail of the sequence fits TRBJ2-7 better, so the J call may be wrong. The CDR3 runs 15 residues. Germline loops: CDR1 MNHEY, CDR2 SVGAGI. CDR3 sequence reads: CASSYTRQGSYEQYF. DNA for the CDR3: TGTGCCAGCAGTTACACGCGACAGGGGTCCTACGAGCAGTACTTC.

The V call is TRBV4-2, the J call TRBJ2-5; D unresolved. In germline, CDR1 is LGHNA, CDR2 YNFKEQ. V dropped 1 base and J dropped 2 bases, with 17 bases sitting between them. CDR3 length equals 17 residues. The DNA of the CDR3 is TGTGCCAGCAGCCAAGGCGCAGGAGCGACGACTCAAGAGACCCAGTACTTC. Translated: CASSQGAGATTQETQYF.

This sequence joins TRBV3-1 and TRBJ2-4; 13 bases agree with TRBD2. The end of the DNA aligns better with TRBJ2-7, so the J call may be wrong. Germline values: CDR1 LGHDT, CDR2 YNNKEL (reference sequence). The CDR3 spans 15 residues. In DNA form, the CDR3 reads TGTGCCAGCAGCCAAGGGACTAGCGGGGGCTACGAGCAGTACTTC. Its protein is CASSQGTSGGYEQYF.

Only a few counts were recorded for this clonotype. The V and J genes are TRBV7-9 and TRBJ2-5, with D hard to call. V was shortened by 1 base and J by 2 bases, with 14 bases between the two germline ends. This CDR3 has 16 residues. The germline V gene has CDR1 SEHNR and CDR2 FQNEAQ (reference sequence). The CDR3 reads CASSLVADLGQETQYF. CDR3 DNA: TGTGCCAGCAGCTTAGTTGCGGACCTCGGACAAGAGACCCAGTACTTC.

The genes are TRBV24-1 and TRBJ2-7; the match to TRBD2 covers 11 bases. Germline CDR1 reads KGHDR; CDR2 reads SFDVKD. Losses at the gene ends were 3 bases for V and 0 bases for J; bases not matched to a gene: 3. The CDR3 spans 16 residues. The CDR3 here is CATSDGTSGYSYEQYF. CDR3 bases: TGTGCCACCAGTGATGGGACTAGCGGATACTCCTACGAGCAGTACTTC.

The rearrangement links TRBV4-2 to TRBJ2-1; D is perhaps TRBD2 (5 bases). V dropped 2 bases and J dropped 6 bases, with 17 bases sitting between them. Germline lookup yields CDR1 LGHNA and CDR2 YNFKEQ. The length of the CDR3 is 16 residues. The CDR3 spells CASSQPPPAGLNEQFF. DNA of the CDR3: TGTGCCAGCAGCCAACCTCCTCCGGCGGGCCTCAATGAGCAGTTCTTC.

This clonotype was recorded only once. The CDR3 DNA sequence: TGTGCCAGCAGCTTGTCTAGACAGGAGGGCACTGAAGCTTTCTTT. It translates to CASSLSRQEGTEAFF. This chain connects TRBV5-5 to TRBJ1-1; D possibly corresponds to TRBD1 (6 bases). In germline, CDR1 is SGHKS, CDR2 YYEKEE (reference sequence). The length of the CDR3 is 15 residues. Trimming left V 1 base short and J 4 bases short, with 14 bases between.

This clonotype was picked up a small number of times. The chain links TRBV12-3 or TRBV12-4 to TRBJ2-7; 9 nucleotides align to TRBD1. J was trimmed by 1 base and V by 1 base; bases with no gene match: 2. The length of the CDR3 is 15 residues. The CDR3: CASSLVQGASYEQYF. The CDR3 region has the DNA TGTGCCAGCAGTTTAGTACAGGGGGCTTCCTACGAGCAGTACTTC.

The rearrangement links TRBV27 to TRBJ2-7; D call uncertain. The CDR3 contains 13 residues. Germline V CDR1 and CDR2: MNHEY, SMNVEV (reference sequence). With 2 bases removed from V and 3 bases from J, the gap between germline ends came to 8 bases. CDR3 sequence reads: CASSLAWGYEQYF. CDR3 coding DNA: TGTGCCAGCAGTTTAGCTTGGGGCTACGAGCAGTACTTC.

This chain connects TRBV28 to TRBJ1-2; 10 bases line up with TRBD1. This CDR3 is built from 16 residues. CDR1 is MDHEN, CDR2 SYDVKM, per germline. J was trimmed by 4 bases and V by 4 bases; bases with no gene match: 9. In nucleotides, the CDR3 is TGTGCCAGCAGTTCATGGGGACAGGGGTCGTTCTATGGCTACACCTTC. It translates to CASSSWGQGSFYGYTF.

The chain uses TRBV9 and TRBJ2-1; D is undetermined. This CDR3 comprises 15 residues. CDR1 and CDR2 from the germline V gene are SGDLS and YYNGEE. Deletions cut 0 bases from V and 4 bases from J, with 11 bases between. Here the CDR3 reads CASSVDLVYYNEQFF. The CDR3 region has the DNA TGTGCCAGCAGCGTAGACCTAGTTTATTACAATGAGCAGTTCTTC.

The rearrangement links TRBV20-1 to TRBJ2-7; D is unclear. Germline CDR1 is DFQATT and CDR2 is SNEGSKA (reference sequence). CDR3 length equals 12 residues. The germline V and J ends were trimmed by 0 bases and 2 bases, with 5 bases remaining between them. In DNA form, the CDR3 reads TGCAGTGCTAGAGATCAGACCTACGAGCAGTACTTC. Translation gives CSARDQTYEQYF.

A single count supports this clonotype. The J gene is TRBJ2-1, the V gene TRBV14; possibly TRBD1 or TRBD2 for D (5 bases each). Trimming pared 0 bases from V and 6 bases from J, leaving 15 bases between. The germline gives CDR1 SGHDN, CDR2 FVKESK. CDR3 length: 16 residues. The CDR3 nucleotides are TGTGCCAGCAGCCAAGATCAAAACCGGGGACGCAATGAGCAGTTCTTC. It is translated as CASSQDQNRGRNEQFF. Drawing the rest from reference TRBV14 and TRBJ2-1, the complete variable domain is EAGVTQFPSHSVIEKGQTVTLRCDPISGHDNLYWYRRVMGKEIKFLLHFVKESKQDESGMPNNRFLAERTGGTYSTLKVQPAELEDSGVYFCASSQDQNRGRNEQFFGPGTRLTVL.